The 12 T cell receptor beta chains below come from one sample, sequenced in a study of cytomegalovirus exposure and HLA in healthy donors. 13 Jbeta primers and 60 Vbeta primers were used for the PCR. Sequencing was performed with immunoSEQ multiplex PCR; in TCRdb, only in-frame clones are kept and a portion is missing. The listing contains about 58,000 clones. Input material: PBMCs. These receptors originate from a woman aged 18-35 years in good health and CMV-seronegative.

The DNA for the CDR3 is TGTGCCAGCAGCCAAGATGGGGGCGCTGGGGCCAACGTCCTGACTTTC. It is translated as CASSQDGGAGANVLTF. V is TRBV4-2 and J is TRBJ2-6; the D gene is possibly TRBD1 (6 bases). Germline CDR1 reads LGHNA; CDR2 reads YNFKEQ. The CDR3 is 16 residues long. The V end lost 0 bases, the J end lost 2 bases, and 8 bases lay between the germline ends.

This chain connects TRBV18 to TRBJ2-1, with D tentatively TRBD2 (6 bases). V lost 4 bases and J 5 bases, leaving 18 bases between the germline ends. Germline values: CDR1 KGHSH, CDR2 LQKENI. The CDR3 contains 16 residues. CDR3 DNA sequence: TGTGCCAGCTCACGACCAACTGGGGGACTTAACAATGAGCAGTTCTTC. It specifies CASSRPTGGLNNEQFF.

The V and J genes are TRBV2 and TRBJ1-2; 7 positions match TRBD1. The V gene end was trimmed by 10 bases and the J gene end by 3 bases; junction bases not matched to a gene: 8. Per the germline V gene, CDR1 is SNHLY and CDR2 is FYNNEI. This CDR3 has 13 residues. This chain's CDR3 is CATSRGVDYGYTF. The CDR3 coding sequence is TGTGCCACATCCAGGGGGGTGGACTATGGCTACACCTTC. Complete variable domain (other parts from reference TRBV2 and TRBJ1-2): EPEVTQTPSHQVTQMGQEVILRCVPISNHLYFYWYRQILGQKVEFLVSFYNNEISEKSEIFDDQFSVERPDGSNFTLKIRSTKLEDSAMYFCATSRGVDYGYTFGSGTRLTVV.

The CDR3 nucleotides read TGTGCCAGCCGAGGACAACTAACCACCGGGGAGCTGTTTTTT. This sequence encodes CASRGQLTTGELFF. The rearrangement links TRBV6-1 to TRBJ2-2; D possibly corresponds to TRBD1 (5 bases). Trimming cost V 8 bases and J 4 bases, with 14 bases left between them. The CDR3 runs to 14 residues. The germline CDR1 and CDR2 sequences are MNHNS and SASEGT.

The chain is built from TRBV6-4 and TRBJ1-6; 7 nucleotides agree with TRBD1. The germline CDR1 and CDR2 sequences are MRHNA and SNTAGT. V lost 5 bases to trimming and J lost 6 bases; unmatched junction nucleotides: 7. This CDR3 has 15 amino acids. The CDR3 protein is CASSIGGAGNSPLHF. The CDR3 bases are TGTGCCAGCAGTATAGGGGGCGCGGGTAATTCACCCCTCCACTTT.

This rearrangement joins TRBV13 to TRBJ2-7; 9 bases are shared with TRBD1. Trimming at V came to 4 bases and at J to 0 bases, leaving 7 bases not matched to a gene. Germline V CDR1 and CDR2: PRHDT, FYEKMQ (reference sequence). The CDR3 contains 16 residues. The CDR3 spells CASSSGTGLSSYEQYF. In nucleotides, the CDR3 is TGTGCCAGCAGCTCGGGGACAGGGTTGAGCTCCTACGAGCAGTACTTC.

The chain is built from TRBV4-2 and TRBJ2-2; D perhaps matches TRBD2 (5 bases). In germline, CDR1 is LGHNA, CDR2 YNFKEQ. Between the trimmed V and J ends, which lost 0 bases and 4 bases, there was a span of 15 bases. This CDR3 region has 17 residues. The CDR3 is CASSQDRPGGSTGELFF. The CDR3 DNA sequence: TGTGCCAGCAGCCAAGATCGACCAGGAGGCAGCACCGGGGAGCTGTTTTTT.

The V gene is TRBV7-8, the J gene TRBJ2-7; D uncertain. CDR3 size: 16 residues. The germline V and J ends were trimmed by 5 bases and 2 bases, with 19 bases remaining between them. Per the germline V gene, CDR1 is SGHVS and CDR2 is FQNEAQ. CDR3 DNA: TGTGCCAGCAGCCCTCGCTCGGCTCAAAGCGCCTACGAGCAGTACTTC. Residues: CASSPRSAQSAYEQYF.

The CDR3 sequence is CASSLRDRVVYEQYF. The CDR3 DNA is TGTGCCAGCAGTTTACGGGACAGGGTGGTATACGAGCAGTACTTC. The chain recombines TRBV28 with TRBJ2-7; 9 bases align to TRBD1. Germline values: CDR1 MDHEN, CDR2 SYDVKM. This CDR3 comprises 15 residues. Unmatched junction bases numbered 6, after V lost 2 bases and J lost 4 bases. The entire variable domain, with the rest obtained from reference TRBV28 and TRBJ2-7, is as follows: DVKVTQSSRYLVKRTGEKVFLECVQDMDHENMFWYRQDPGLGLRLIYFSYDVKMKEKGDIPEGYSVSREKKERFSLILESASTNQTSMYLCASSLRDRVVYEQYFGPGTRLTVT.

The V gene is TRBV7-9, the J gene TRBJ1-2, with 8 nucleotides matching TRBD1. Germline values: CDR1 SEHNR, CDR2 FQNEAQ (reference sequence). After removal of 1 base from V and 6 bases from J, the junction contained 7 bases not matched to a gene. The length of the CDR3 is 15 residues. The CDR3 nucleotides read TGTGCCAGCAGCTTAGGACAGGGGTGGGATGATGGCTACACCTTC. It translates to CASSLGQGWDDGYTF.

CDR3 protein: CASSLARAGTGELFF. For the CDR3, the DNA is TGCGCCAGCAGCTTGGCGCGGGCGGGCACCGGGGAGCTGTTTTTT. This chain uses TRBV5-1 with TRBJ2-2, with a possible D match to TRBD2 (5 bases). V was cut by 0 bases and J by 4 bases, with 10 bases left in between. The CDR3 is 15 residues long. The germline gives CDR1 SGHRS, CDR2 YFSETQ. Combining the CDR3 with reference TRBV5-1 and TRBJ2-2 gives the whole variable domain KAGVTQTPRYLIKTRGQQVTLSCSPISGHRSVSWYQQTPGQGLQFLFEYFSETQRNKGNFPGRFSGRQFSNSRSEMNVSTLELGDSALYLCASSLARAGTGELFFGEGSRLTVL.

The chain couples TRBV25-1 to TRBJ1-6, with D perhaps matching TRBD1 (6 bases). The CDR3 totals 13 residues. The germline CDR1 and CDR2 sequences are MGHDK and SYGVNS. V was shortened by 5 bases and J by 8 bases, with 10 bases between the two germline ends. This chain's CDR3 is CASSQGYDSPLHF. DNA for the CDR3: TGTGCCAGCAGTCAGGGGTATGATTCACCCCTCCACTTT. The full variable domain, with the rest looked up from reference TRBV25-1 and TRBJ1-6, is EADIYQTPRYLVIGTGKKITLECSQTMGHDKMYWYQQDPGMELHLIHYSYGVNSTEKGDLSSESTVSRIRTEHFPLTLESARPSHTSQYLCASSQGYDSPLHFGNGTRLTVT.